This TCR beta chain was sequenced in a study of memory CD8 T cells in hepatitis C reinfection. In the study overall: After reinfection, a couple of primary-infection resolvers became chronically infected. HCV reinfection: RNA-positive following two negative tests at least 60 days apart.

Specified time point: late/post reinfection, 12 to 24 weeks after detection. The sorted cells went straight to TCR sequencing with no prior in vitro expansion. As to this clone: Antigen unknown.

The protocol was immunoSEQ multiplex PCR, while the TCRdb copy is restricted to in-frame clones and leaves out a portion. In the table there are some 44,000 clones, 89% of which are singletons. Study observations and caveats: With about 5 donors, public clonotype conclusions could not be definitive.

The sequencing sample was made of naive CD8+ T cells sorted from blood. The origin of this receptor is a man aged 18 to 29 with hepatitis C virus infection.

CDR3 protein: CASSQGTGIITEAFF. In DNA, the CDR3 is TGCGCCAGCAGCCAAGGGACAGGGATTATCACTGAAGCTTTCTTT. The chain is built from TRBV4-3 and TRBJ1-1, with 8 bases that match TRBD1. V lost 1 base, J lost 4 bases, and 5 bases stayed unmatched. CDR1 is LGHNA, CDR2 YSLEER, per germline. This CDR3 spans 15 amino acids.